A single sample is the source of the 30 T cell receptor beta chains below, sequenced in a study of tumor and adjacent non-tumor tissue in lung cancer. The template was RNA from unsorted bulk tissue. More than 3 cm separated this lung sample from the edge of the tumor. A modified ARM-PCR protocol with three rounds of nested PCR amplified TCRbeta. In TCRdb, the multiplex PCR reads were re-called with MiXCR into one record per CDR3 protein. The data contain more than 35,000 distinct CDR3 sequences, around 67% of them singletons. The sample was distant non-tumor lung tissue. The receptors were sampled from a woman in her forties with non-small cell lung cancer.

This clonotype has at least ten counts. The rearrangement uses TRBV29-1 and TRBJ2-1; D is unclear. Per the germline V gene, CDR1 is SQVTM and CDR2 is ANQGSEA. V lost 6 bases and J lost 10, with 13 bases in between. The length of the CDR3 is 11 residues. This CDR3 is CSVERRAEQFF. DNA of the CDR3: TGCAGCGTCGAGCGCCGGGCGGAGCAGTTCTTC.

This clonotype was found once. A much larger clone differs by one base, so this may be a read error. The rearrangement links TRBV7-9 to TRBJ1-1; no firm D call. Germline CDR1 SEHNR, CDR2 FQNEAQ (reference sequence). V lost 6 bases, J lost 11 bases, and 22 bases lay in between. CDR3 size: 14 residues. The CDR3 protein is CASSPPPQPPRAFF. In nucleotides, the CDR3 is TGTGCCAGCAGTCCCCCCCCCCAGCCCCCTAGGGCTTTCTTT.

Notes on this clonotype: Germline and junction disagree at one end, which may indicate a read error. This chain's CDR3 is CACSLAGVIANEQFF. CDR3 nucleotide sequence: TGTGCCTGCAGCTTAGCGGGAGTAATCGCCAATGAGCAGTTCTTC. The chain uses TRBV28 and TRBJ2-1, with 9 bases identical to TRBD2. Germline CDR1 is MDHEN and CDR2 is SYDVKM. The CDR3 has 15 residues.

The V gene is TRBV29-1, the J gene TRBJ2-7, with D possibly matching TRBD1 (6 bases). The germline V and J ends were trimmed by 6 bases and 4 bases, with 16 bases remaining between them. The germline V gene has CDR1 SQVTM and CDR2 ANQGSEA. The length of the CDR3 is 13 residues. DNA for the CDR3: TGCAGCGTATCAACGAGACAGGATTACGAGCAGTACTTC. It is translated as CSVSTRQDYEQYF.

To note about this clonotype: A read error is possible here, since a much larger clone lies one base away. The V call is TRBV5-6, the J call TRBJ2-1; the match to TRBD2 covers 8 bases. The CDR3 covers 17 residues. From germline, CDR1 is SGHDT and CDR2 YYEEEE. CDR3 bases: TGTGCCACCAGCTCGCAAATGCGGGGGGCCGGCTACAATGAGCAGTTCTTC. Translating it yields CATSSQMRGAGYNEQFF.

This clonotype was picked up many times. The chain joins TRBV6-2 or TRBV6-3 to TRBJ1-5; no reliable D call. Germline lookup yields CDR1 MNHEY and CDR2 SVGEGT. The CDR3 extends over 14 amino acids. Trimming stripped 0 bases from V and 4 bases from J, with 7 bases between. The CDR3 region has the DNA TGTGCCAGCAGTTACTCGTTGGGAAATCAGCCCCAGCATTTT. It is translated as CASSYSLGNQPQHF.

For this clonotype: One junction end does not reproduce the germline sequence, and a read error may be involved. The CDR3 is CASNLGSGRYNEQFF. The DNA of the CDR3 is TGTGCCAGCAACTTGGGTAGTGGGAGGTATAATGAGCAGTTCTTC. V gene TRBV5-8 combines with J gene TRBJ2-1, with D perhaps matching TRBD2 (6 bases). This CDR3 has 15 amino acids. The germline gives CDR1 SGHTS, CDR2 YDEGEE.

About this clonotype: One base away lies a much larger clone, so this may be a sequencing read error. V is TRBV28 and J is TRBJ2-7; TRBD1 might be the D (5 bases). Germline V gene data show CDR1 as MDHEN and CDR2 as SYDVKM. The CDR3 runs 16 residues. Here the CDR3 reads CAGSFPQGLDSYEQYF. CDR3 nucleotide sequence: TGTGCCGGCAGTTTCCCCCAGGGCCTGGATTCCTACGAGCAGTACTTC.

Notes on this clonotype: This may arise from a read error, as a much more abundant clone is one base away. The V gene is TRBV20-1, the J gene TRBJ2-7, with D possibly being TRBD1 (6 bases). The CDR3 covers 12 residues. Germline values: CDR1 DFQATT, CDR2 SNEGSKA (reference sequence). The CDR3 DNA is TGCAGTGCTAACGGGGACACCTACGAGCGGTACTTC. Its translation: CSANGDTYERYF.

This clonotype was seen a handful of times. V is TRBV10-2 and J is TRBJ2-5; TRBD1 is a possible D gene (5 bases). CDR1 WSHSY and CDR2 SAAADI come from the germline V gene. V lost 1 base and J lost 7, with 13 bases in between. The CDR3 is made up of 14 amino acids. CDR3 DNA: TGCGCCAGCAGTGAGTTAAAGGGGCGTGGGACCCAGTACTTC. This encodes CASSELKGRGTQYF.

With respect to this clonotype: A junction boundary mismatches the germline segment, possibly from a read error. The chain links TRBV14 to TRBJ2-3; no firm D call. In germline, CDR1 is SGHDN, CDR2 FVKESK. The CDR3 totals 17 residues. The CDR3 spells CVSSQDAVIDSTDTQYF. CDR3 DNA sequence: TGTGTCAGCAGCCAAGACGCGGTAATTGATAGCACAGATACGCAGTATTTT.

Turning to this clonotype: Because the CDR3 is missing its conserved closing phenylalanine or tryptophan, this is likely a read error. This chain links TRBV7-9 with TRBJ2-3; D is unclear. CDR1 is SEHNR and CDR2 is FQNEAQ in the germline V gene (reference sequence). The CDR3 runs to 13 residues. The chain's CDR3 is CASSLLSTDMQYS. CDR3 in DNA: TGTGCCAGCAGCTTACTTAGCACAGATATGCAGTATTCT.

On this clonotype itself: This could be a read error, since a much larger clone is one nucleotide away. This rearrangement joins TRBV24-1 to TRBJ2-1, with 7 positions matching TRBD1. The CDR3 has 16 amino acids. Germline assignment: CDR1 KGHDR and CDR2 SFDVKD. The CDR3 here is CVTSDVMRGPGNEQFF. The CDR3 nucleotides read TGTGTCACCAGTGATGTTATGAGGGGGCCCGGCAATGAGCAGTTCTTC.

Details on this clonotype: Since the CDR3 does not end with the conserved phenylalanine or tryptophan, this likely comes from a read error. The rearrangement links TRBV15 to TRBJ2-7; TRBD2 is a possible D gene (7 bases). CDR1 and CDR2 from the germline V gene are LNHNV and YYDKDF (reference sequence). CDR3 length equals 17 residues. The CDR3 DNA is TGTGTCACCAGCAGAAGGGGGGGATCCATCAACTCCTACGAGCAGTACTTA. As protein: CVTSRRGGSINSYEQYL.

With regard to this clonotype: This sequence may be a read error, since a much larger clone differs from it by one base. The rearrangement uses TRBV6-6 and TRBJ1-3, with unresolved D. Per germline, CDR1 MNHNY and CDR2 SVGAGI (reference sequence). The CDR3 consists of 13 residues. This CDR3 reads CTSSAHEESTVYF. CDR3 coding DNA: TGTACCAGCAGTGCTCACGAGGAGAGTACCGTATATTTT.

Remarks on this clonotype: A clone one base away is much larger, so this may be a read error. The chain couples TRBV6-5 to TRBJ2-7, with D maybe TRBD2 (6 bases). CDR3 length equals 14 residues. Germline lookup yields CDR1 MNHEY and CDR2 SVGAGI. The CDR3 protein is CTSSYGGTYYEQYF. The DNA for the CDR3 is TGTACCAGCAGTTATGGCGGGACCTACTACGAGCAGTACTTC.

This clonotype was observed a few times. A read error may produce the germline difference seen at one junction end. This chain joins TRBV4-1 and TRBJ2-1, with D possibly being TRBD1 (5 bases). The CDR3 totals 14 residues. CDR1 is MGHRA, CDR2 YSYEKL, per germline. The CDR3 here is CVSSQEWGGNEQFF. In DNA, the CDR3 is TGCGTCAGCAGCCAAGAATGGGGCGGCAATGAGCAGTTCTTC.

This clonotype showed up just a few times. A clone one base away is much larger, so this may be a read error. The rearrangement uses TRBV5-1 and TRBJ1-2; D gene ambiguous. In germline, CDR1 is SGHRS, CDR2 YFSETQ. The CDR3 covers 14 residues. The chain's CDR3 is CASNLDAGPSGYTF. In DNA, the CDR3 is TGCGCCAGCAACTTGGACGCCGGCCCCTCTGGCTACACCTTC. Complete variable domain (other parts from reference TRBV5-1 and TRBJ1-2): KAGVTQTPRYLIKTRGQQVTLSCSPISGHRSVSWYQQTPGQGLQFLFEYFSETQRNKGNFPGRFSGRQFSNSRSEMNVSTLELGDSALYLCASNLDAGPSGYTFGSGTRLTVV.

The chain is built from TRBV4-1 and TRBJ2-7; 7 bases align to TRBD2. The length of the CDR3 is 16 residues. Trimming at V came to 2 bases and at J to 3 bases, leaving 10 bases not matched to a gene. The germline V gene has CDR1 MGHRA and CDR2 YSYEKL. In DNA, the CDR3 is TGCGCCAGCAGCCAAAACTCGTCGGCGGGGGTCTACGAGCAGTACTTC. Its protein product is CASSQNSSAGVYEQYF.

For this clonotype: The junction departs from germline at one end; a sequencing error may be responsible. The CDR3 reads CVSSYSMRTHVGMQYF. The CDR3 region has the DNA TGTGTCAGCAGTTACTCGATGAGGACACACGTCGGGATGCAGTACTTC. The chain carries TRBV6-5 and TRBJ2-7; D assignment may be TRBD1 or TRBD2 (5 bases each). The germline CDR1 and CDR2 sequences are MNHEY and SVGAGI. The CDR3 runs to 16 residues.

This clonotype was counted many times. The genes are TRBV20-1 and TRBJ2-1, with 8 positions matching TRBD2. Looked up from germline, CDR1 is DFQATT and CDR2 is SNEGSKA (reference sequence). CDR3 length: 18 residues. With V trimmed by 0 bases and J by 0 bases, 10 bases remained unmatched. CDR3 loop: CSARDFASGQSSYNEQFF. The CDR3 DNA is TGCAGTGCTAGAGATTTTGCTAGCGGGCAAAGCTCCTACAATGAGCAGTTCTTC.

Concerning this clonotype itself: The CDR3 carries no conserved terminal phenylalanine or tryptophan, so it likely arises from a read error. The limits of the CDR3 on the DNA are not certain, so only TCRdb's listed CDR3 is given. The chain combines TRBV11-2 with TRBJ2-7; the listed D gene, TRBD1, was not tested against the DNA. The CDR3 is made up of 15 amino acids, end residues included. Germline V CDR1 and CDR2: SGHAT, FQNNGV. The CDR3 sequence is CASSLLGRAHYEEYS.

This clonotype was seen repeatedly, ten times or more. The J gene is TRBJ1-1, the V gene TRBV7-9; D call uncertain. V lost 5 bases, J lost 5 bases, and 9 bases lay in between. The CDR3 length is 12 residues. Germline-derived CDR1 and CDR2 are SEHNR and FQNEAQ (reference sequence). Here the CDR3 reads CASSHWTTEAFF. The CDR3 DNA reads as TGTGCCAGCAGCCACTGGACGACTGAAGCTTTCTTT.

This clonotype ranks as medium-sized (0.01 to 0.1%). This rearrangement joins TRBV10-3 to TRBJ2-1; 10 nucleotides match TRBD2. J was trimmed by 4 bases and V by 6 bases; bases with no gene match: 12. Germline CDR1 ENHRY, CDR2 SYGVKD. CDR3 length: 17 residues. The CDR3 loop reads CAIRRGSSGSRYNEQFF. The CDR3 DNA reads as TGTGCCATCAGGAGGGGGTCTAGCGGGAGCCGGTACAATGAGCAGTTCTTC.

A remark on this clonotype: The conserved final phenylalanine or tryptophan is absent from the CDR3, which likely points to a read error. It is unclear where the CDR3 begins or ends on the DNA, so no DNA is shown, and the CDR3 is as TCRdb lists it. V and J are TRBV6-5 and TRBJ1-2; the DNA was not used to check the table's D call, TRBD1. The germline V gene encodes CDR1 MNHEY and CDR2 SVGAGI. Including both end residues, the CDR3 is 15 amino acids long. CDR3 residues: CASSYRAGSDYGYII.

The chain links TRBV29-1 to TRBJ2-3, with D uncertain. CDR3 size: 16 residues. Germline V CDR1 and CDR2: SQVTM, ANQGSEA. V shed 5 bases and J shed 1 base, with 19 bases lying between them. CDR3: CSVRAAGHGGTDTQYF. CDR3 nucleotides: TGCAGCGTTAGAGCCGCCGGGCACGGAGGCACAGATACGCAGTATTTT.

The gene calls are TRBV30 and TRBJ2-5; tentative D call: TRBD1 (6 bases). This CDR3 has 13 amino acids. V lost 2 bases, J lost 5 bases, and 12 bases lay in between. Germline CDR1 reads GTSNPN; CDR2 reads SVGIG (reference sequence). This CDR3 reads CAWSYGTRETQYF. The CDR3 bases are TGTGCCTGGAGTTACGGGACAAGGGAGACCCAGTACTTC.

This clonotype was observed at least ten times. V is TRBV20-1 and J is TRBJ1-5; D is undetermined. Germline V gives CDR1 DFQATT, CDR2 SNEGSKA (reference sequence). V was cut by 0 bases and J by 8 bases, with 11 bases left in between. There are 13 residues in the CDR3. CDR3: CSARETRRKPQHF. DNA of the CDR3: TGCAGTGCTAGAGAAACCCGTAGGAAGCCCCAGCATTTT.

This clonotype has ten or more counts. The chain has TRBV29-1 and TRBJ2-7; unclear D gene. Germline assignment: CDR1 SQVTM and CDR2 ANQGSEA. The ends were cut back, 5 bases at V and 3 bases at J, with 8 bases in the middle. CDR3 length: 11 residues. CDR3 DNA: TGCAGCGTTCAGGTCTACTACGAGCAGTACTTC. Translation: CSVQVYYEQYF.

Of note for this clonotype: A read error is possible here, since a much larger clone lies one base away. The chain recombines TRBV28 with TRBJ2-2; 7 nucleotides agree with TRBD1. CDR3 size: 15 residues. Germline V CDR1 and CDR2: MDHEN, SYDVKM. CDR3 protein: CASSRQGHSTWELFF. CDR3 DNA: TGTGCCAGCAGTCGACAGGGACATAGCACCTGGGAGCTGTTTTTT.